The 20 T cell receptor beta chains below come from one sample, sequenced in a study of PD-1 blockade in classical Hodgkin lymphoma. This sample's time point: cycle 4 day 1 (C4D1), after six to seven weeks of nivolumab. Every patient was affected by relapse after autologous stem cell transplantation, while exposure to brentuximab vedotin was not uniform. CD4+ T cells were purified from thawed PBMCs by negative selection. The method was immunoSEQ multiplex PCR; TCRdb's version includes in-frame clones alone and lacks a portion of them. The sample consists of 15,000 to 20,000 clones, 65% to 80% of them appearing once. Here the sequenced sample was CD4+ T cells from blood, taken before the fourth cycle of nivolumab. These receptors were obtained from a human donor with classical Hodgkin lymphoma.

The rearrangement uses TRBV27 and TRBJ2-2; TRBD1 aligns across 7 bases. Germline V lookup: CDR1 MNHEY, CDR2 SMNVEV (reference sequence). CDR3 length equals 18 residues. After removal of 4 bases from V and 7 bases from J, the junction contained 18 bases not matched to a gene. The CDR3 spells CASSSFLTGHSRGGELFF. The CDR3 region has the DNA TGTGCCAGCAGTTCCTTCCTGACAGGGCACTCGAGGGGCGGGGAGCTGTTTTTT.

CDR3 amino acids: CSAMGSTEAFF. Written as DNA, the CDR3 is TGCAGTGCTATGGGGAGCACTGAAGCTTTCTTT. The chain has TRBV20-1 and TRBJ1-1, with D unresolved. The germline V gene encodes CDR1 DFQATT and CDR2 SNEGSKA (reference sequence). V shed 4 bases and J shed 4 bases, with 7 bases lying between them. The CDR3 totals 11 residues.

The CDR3 nucleotides read TGCACCAGCAGCCAAGTTAGACTAGCGAAGAGCTCCTACAATGAGCAGTTCTTC. This codes for CTSSQVRLAKSSYNEQFF. V usage is TRBV1 and J usage is TRBJ2-1; TRBD2, the table's D call, lacks a check against the DNA. TRBV1 is a known pseudogene. The CDR3 totals 18 residues.

The rearrangement links TRBV4-1 to TRBJ1-5; 8 nucleotides line up with TRBD1. The V segment lost 4 bases and the J segment 0 bases; nucleotides outside the gene matches: 20. CDR1 MGHRA and CDR2 YSYEKL come from the germline V gene. CDR3 length equals 21 residues. The DNA of the CDR3 is TGCGCCAGCAGCCGATTTGGACAGGGTAGGAGGGGCGCCTATAGCAATCAGCCCCAGCATTTT. Translated, it gives CASSRFGQGRRGAYSNQPQHF.

This clone was observed a few times. The chain combines TRBV7-2 with TRBJ1-2; no clear D gene. Trimming cost V 2 bases and J 6 bases, with 10 bases left between them. Germline CDR1 and CDR2: SGHTA and FQGNSA. The CDR3 runs to 13 residues. The CDR3 DNA is TGTGCCAGCAGCTTATTCGGTGGAAATGGCTACACCTTC. Its translation: CASSLFGGNGYTF.

This clone has just a few counts. The chain links TRBV6-5 to TRBJ2-7, with 7 bases matching TRBD1. From germline, CDR1 is MNHEY and CDR2 SVGAGI. CDR3 size: 16 residues. V was pared by 0 bases and J by 2 bases, with 7 bases of the junction left unmatched. CDR3 loop: CASSYSIGQGAYEQYF. CDR3 DNA sequence: TGTGCCAGCAGTTACTCGATCGGTCAGGGGGCCTACGAGCAGTACTTC.

The chain carries TRBV10-3 and TRBJ2-3; D is perhaps TRBD1 or TRBD2 (5 bases each). The CDR3 has 13 amino acids. Per the germline V gene, CDR1 is ENHRY and CDR2 is SYGVKD. Trimming pared 8 bases from V and 3 bases from J, leaving 12 bases between. CDR3 in amino acids: CAIGPGRTDTQYF. The CDR3 region has the DNA TGTGCCATCGGTCCGGGGCGGACAGATACGCAGTATTTT.

The V and J genes are TRBV11-2 and TRBJ1-1, with D uncertain. This CDR3 contains 12 residues. V lost 2 bases, J lost 1 base, and 2 bases lay in between. Looked up from germline, CDR1 is SGHAT and CDR2 is FQNNGV. The CDR3 loop is CASSLTNTEAFF. Written as DNA, the CDR3 is TGTGCCAGCAGCTTAACGAACACTGAAGCTTTCTTT.

This clone was recorded only once. The J gene is TRBJ2-3, the V gene TRBV11-1; perhaps TRBD1 as D (5 bases). This CDR3 contains 13 residues. Germline V gene data show CDR1 as SGHAT and CDR2 as FQDESV (reference sequence). Trimming removed 1 base from V and 4 bases from J, with 6 bases in between. In DNA, the CDR3 is TGTGCCAGCAGCTTAGGGGGCGCAGATACGCAGTATTTT. Its protein product is CASSLGGADTQYF.

This chain uses TRBV5-4 with TRBJ2-7, with 7 bases identical to TRBD1. V lost 4 bases, J lost 3 bases, and 13 bases stayed unmatched. Germline assignment: CDR1 SGHNT and CDR2 YYREEE (reference sequence). The CDR3 runs 16 residues. CDR3 bases: TGTGCCAGCAGCACGGATACCGGGACAGCCCTCTACGAGCAGTACTTC. Its translation: CASSTDTGTALYEQYF.

This rearrangement joins TRBV6-5 to TRBJ1-1; 9 positions match TRBD1. The CDR3 runs 13 residues. The V gene's germline CDR1 is MNHEY and CDR2 SVGAGI. J was trimmed by 7 bases and V by 1 base; bases with no gene match: 1. CDR3 coding DNA: TGTGCCAGCAGTTACTTGGGACAGGGTGAAGCTTTCTTT. Residues: CASSYLGQGEAFF.

CDR3 amino acids: CASSFSGTLGDTQYF. CDR3 DNA sequence: TGTGCCAGCAGCTTCAGCGGGACTTTGGGAGATACGCAGTATTTT. The J gene is TRBJ2-3, the V gene TRBV11-1; the match to TRBD2 covers 7 bases. J lost 5 bases, V lost 3 bases, and 8 bases had no gene match. CDR3 size: 15 residues. Germline assignment: CDR1 SGHAT and CDR2 FQDESV (reference sequence).

V and J are TRBV5-5 and TRBJ1-5; the D is unclear. V lost 4 bases, J lost 4 bases, and 21 bases lay in between. CDR3 length: 17 amino acids. Germline V CDR1 and CDR2: SGHKS, YYEKEE (reference sequence). The CDR3 DNA is TGTGCCAGCAGCCCTTTTGGCGGGTCTCAGGCTAATCAGCCCCAGCATTTT. This sequence encodes CASSPFGGSQANQPQHF.

The chain has TRBV11-3 and TRBJ2-7, with D perhaps being TRBD1 or TRBD2 (5 bases each). Trimming pared 1 base from V and 9 bases from J, leaving 19 bases between. The CDR3 totals 15 residues. CDR1 is SGHNT and CDR2 is YENEEA in the germline V gene. The CDR3 loop reads CASSLVGRQTTAQYF. In nucleotides, the CDR3 is TGTGCCAGCAGCTTAGTGGGACGCCAAACAACAGCGCAGTACTTC.

The chain combines TRBV9 with TRBJ1-3, with no clear D. Trimming stripped 3 bases from V and 0 bases from J, with 10 bases between. CDR3 size: 15 residues. The germline V gene has CDR1 SGDLS and CDR2 YYNGEE. The CDR3 is CASSAFGVSGNTIYF. The CDR3 DNA follows: TGTGCCAGCAGCGCCTTCGGCGTCTCTGGAAACACCATATATTTT.

The chain links TRBV11-3 to TRBJ1-1, with 7 bases that match TRBD1. Trimming at V came to 5 bases and at J to 4 bases, leaving 7 bases not matched to a gene. Germline V gene data show CDR1 as SGHNT and CDR2 as YENEEA. There are 14 residues in the CDR3. The CDR3 protein is CASSAQTGSTEAFF. CDR3 in DNA: TGTGCCAGCAGCGCCCAGACAGGGAGCACTGAAGCTTTCTTT. The whole variable domain, remainder taken from reference TRBV11-3 and TRBJ1-1, is EAGVVQSPRYKIIEKKQPVAFWCNPISGHNTLYWYLQNLGQGPELLIRYENEEAVDDSQLPKDRFSAERLKGVDSTLKIQPAELGDSAVYLCASSAQTGSTEAFFGQGTRLTVV.

The J gene is TRBJ2-1, the V gene TRBV7-7; tentatively, D is TRBD1 (5 bases). Trimming cost V 1 base and J 6 bases, with 16 bases left between them. The germline CDR1 and CDR2 sequences are SSHAT and FNYEAQ (reference sequence). The CDR3 has 16 residues. CDR3 loop: CASSLGSDTQGNEQFF. As DNA, the CDR3 is TGTGCCAGCAGCTTAGGTTCGGACACCCAAGGCAATGAGCAGTTCTTC.

V and J are TRBV5-1 and TRBJ2-4; 9 bases are shared with TRBD2. The germline V gene encodes CDR1 SGHRS and CDR2 YFSETQ. V trimming: 1 base; J trimming: 5 bases; junction bases outside the gene matches: 7. The CDR3 consists of 16 residues. CDR3 coding DNA: TGCGCCAGCAGCTTGAGCGGGGGGAGGGTGGAAAACATTCAGTACTTC. Its protein is CASSLSGGRVENIQYF.

The rearrangement links TRBV5-4 to TRBJ2-7; TRBD2 matches at 13 bases. Germline CDR1 reads SGHNT; CDR2 reads YYREEE (reference sequence). Unmatched junction bases numbered 4, after V lost 0 bases and J lost 4 bases. The CDR3 runs to 16 residues. The CDR3 DNA reads TGTGCCAGCAGCTTGGGGGGACTAGCGGGACGATACGAGCAGTACTTC. This sequence encodes CASSLGGLAGRYEQYF. The full variable domain, in which reference TRBV5-4 and TRBJ2-7 provide the parts outside the CDR3, is ETGVTQSPTHLIKTRGQQVTLRCSSQSGHNTVSWYQQALGQGPQFIFQYYREEENGRGNFPPRFSGLQFPNYSSELNVNALELDDSALYLCASSLGGLAGRYEQYFGPGTRLTVT.

The rearrangement joins TRBV7-2 to TRBJ2-7; D gene unclear. Per germline, CDR1 SGHTA and CDR2 FQGNSA. The CDR3 is made up of 11 amino acids. V was pared by 5 bases and J by 2 bases, with 4 bases between. The CDR3 DNA sequence: TGTGCCAGCAGCGGTACCTACGAGCAGTACTTC. It yields the protein CASSGTYEQYF. Drawing the rest from reference TRBV7-2 and TRBJ2-7, the complete variable domain is GAGVSQSPSNKVTEKGKDVELRCDPISGHTALYWYRQSLGQGLEFLIYFQGNSAPDKSGLPSDRFSAERTGGSVSTLTIQRTQQEDSAVYLCASSGTYEQYFGPGTRLTVT.